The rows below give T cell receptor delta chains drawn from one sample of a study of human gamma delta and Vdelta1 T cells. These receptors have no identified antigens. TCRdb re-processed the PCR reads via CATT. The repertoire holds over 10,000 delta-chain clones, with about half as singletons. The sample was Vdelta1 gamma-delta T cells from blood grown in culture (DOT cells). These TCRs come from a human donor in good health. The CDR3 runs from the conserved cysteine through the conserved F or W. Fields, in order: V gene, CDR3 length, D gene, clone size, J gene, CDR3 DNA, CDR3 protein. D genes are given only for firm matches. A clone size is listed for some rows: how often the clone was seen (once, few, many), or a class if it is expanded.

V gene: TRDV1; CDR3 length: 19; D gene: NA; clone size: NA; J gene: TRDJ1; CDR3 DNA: TGTGCTCTTGGGAACGCCTTCCACAACCGTGCCCTGGGGATCACGAAACTCATCTTT; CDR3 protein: CALGNAFHNRALGITKLIF
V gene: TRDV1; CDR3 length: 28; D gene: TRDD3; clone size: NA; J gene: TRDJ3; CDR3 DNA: TGTGCTCTTGGGGAACTGACGATGGCCCGACGATGGGGGATACGCGATCCCGGAGGAGGCTGGGACACCCGACAGATGTTTTTC; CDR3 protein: CALGELTMARRWGIRDPGGGWDTRQMFF
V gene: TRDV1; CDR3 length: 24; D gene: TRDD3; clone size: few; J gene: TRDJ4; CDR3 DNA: TGTGCTCTTGGGGGACTCCTCATCCCGGCGGGACTGATACTGGGGGATACGCATTCTGGACCCCTGATCTTT; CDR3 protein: CALGGLLIPAGLILGDTHSGPLIF
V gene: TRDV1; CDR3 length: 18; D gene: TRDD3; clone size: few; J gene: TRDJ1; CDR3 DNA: TGTGCTCTTGGGGAACTACGTACTGGGGTGTGGGACACCGATAAACTCATCTTT; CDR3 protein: CALGELRTGVWDTDKLIF
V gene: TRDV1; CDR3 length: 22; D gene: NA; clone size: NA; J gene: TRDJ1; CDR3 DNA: TGTGCTCTTGGGGAAAAGGATCCTACGGGATGGGGGCTACAAGTGTACACCGATAAACTCATCTTT; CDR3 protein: CALGEKDPTGWGLQVYTDKLIF
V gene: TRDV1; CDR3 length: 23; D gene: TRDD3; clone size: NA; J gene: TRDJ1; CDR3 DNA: TGTGCTCTTGGGGGAAATATCCTTCCTACAAGTATCTTCTACTGGGGGATACTCGATAAACTCATCTTT; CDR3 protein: CALGGNILPTSIFYWGILDKLIF
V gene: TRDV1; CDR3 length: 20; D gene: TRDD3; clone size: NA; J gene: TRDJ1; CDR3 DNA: TGTGCTCTTGGGGAACGGCCTACTGGGGGTCTGGGGGAAAACACCGATAAACTCATCTTT; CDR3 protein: CALGERPTGGLGENTDKLIF
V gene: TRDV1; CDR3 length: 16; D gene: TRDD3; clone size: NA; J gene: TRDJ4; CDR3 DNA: TGTGCTCTTGGGGAACTACTACTGGGGGATACGCGGTCCCTGATCTTT; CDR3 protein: CALGELLLGDTRSLIF
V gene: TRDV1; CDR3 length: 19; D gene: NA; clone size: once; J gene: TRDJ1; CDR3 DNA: TGTGCTCTTGGGGAACTTCCTACGTGGGCGGGGGGGGACACCGATAAACTCATCTTT; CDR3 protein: CALGELPTWAGGDTDKLIF
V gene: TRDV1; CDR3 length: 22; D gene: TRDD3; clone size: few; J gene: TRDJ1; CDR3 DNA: TGTGCTCTTGGGGAACTAAGGTATGGGTCCCTGGGGGACCAGACCTACACCGATAAACTCATCTTT; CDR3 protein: CALGELRYGSLGDQTYTDKLIF
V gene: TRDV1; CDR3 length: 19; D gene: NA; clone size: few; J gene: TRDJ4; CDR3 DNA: TGTGCTCTTGGGGAAGTCAGATTTCCCTCGAAGGGGGACAGCGGACCCCTGATCTTT; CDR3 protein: CALGEVRFPSKGDSGPLIF
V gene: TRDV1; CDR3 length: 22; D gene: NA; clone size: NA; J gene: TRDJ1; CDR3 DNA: TGTGCTCTTGGGGAACCCTCGCCTCCGGTCAGTGTGAGGATACCTCCCACCGATAAACTCATCTTT; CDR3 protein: CALGEPSPPVSVRIPPTDKLIF
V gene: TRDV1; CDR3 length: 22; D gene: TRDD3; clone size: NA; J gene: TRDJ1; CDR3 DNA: TGTGCTCTTGGGGAAGGAACTTCCCCATCTCTCTGGGGGATAGGAGGAGCCGATAAACTCATCTTT; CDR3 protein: CALGEGTSPSLWGIGGADKLIF
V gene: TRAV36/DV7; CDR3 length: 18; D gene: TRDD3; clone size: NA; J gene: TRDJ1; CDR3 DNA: TGTGCTGGAACGAACAACTCTGGGGGATACTGTAAAACCGATAAACTCATCTTT; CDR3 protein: CAGTNNSGGYCKTDKLIF
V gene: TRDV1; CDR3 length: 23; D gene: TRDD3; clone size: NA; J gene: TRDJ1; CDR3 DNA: TGTGCTCTTGGGGAACTATCTACGCGCACGAGCTGGGGGTTCCCCGGTTACACCGATAAACTCATCTTT; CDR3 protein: CALGELSTRTSWGFPGYTDKLIF
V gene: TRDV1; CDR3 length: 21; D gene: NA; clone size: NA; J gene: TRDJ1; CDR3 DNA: TGTGCTCTTGGGGAAATCCGGCCACGGTACTGGGAGAACATGTACACCGATAAACTCATCTTT; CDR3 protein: CALGEIRPRYWENMYTDKLIF
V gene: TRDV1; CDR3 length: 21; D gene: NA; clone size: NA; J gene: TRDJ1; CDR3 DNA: TGTGCTCTTGGGGAAACTGATTTCCTAGCCAAAATACGAAGGCTCACCGATAAACTCATCTTT; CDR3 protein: CALGETDFLAKIRRLTDKLIF
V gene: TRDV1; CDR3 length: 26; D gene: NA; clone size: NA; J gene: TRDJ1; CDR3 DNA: TGTGCTCTTGGGGAACTAAGGGGGGGTCCTGTACCTTCCTACCAATCCTGGGGATACTGGACCGATAAACTCATCTTT; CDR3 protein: CALGELRGGPVPSYQSWGYWTDKLIF
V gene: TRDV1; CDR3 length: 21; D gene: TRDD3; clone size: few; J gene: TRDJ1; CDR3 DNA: TGTGCTCTTGGGGCCACCTTCCTTGCCGTACTGGGGGAACCCGACACCGATAAACTCATCTTT; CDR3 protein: CALGATFLAVLGEPDTDKLIF
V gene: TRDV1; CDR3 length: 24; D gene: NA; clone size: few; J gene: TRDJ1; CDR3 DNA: TGTGCTCTTGGGCCACCCTCCCGTTCCTACGGCTTAAACTGGGGGCTCCAGTACACCGATAAACTCATCTTT; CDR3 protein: CALGPPSRSYGLNWGLQYTDKLIF
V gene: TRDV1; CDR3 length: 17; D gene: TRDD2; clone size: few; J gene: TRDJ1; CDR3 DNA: TGTGCTCTTGGGACATACCTTCCTGGGCCGTCCACCGATAAACTCATCTTT; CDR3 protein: CALGTYLPGPSTDKLIF
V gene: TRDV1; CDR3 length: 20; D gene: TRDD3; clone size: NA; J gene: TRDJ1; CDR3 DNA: TGTGCTCTTGGGGAACGTAGGAGGGATACGCTGTCTGTGCAGGATAAAAAACTCATCTTT; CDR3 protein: CALGERRRDTLSVQDKKLIF
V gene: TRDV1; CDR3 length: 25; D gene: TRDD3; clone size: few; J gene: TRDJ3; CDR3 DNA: TGTGCTCTTGGGGAACTACATACTTACCCAGGGCAGTACTGGGGGAGATCCTGGGACACCCGACAGATGTTTTTC; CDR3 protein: CALGELHTYPGQYWGRSWDTRQMFF
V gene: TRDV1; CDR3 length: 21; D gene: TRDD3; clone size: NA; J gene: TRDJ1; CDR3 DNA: TGTGCTCTTGGGGAACGCCTTCCTACAAACTGGGGGATACGGTACACCGATAAACTCATCTTT; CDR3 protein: CALGERLPTNWGIRYTDKLIF
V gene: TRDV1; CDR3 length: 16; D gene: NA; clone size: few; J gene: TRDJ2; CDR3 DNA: TGTGCTCTTGGGGCCGAAGTGTCCCCGAATCGCGCACAACTCTTCTTT; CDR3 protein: CALGAEVSPNRAQLFF
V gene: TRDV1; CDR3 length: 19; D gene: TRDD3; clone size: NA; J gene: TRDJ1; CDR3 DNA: TGTGCTCTTGGGGAACTGGAAGGAGTTAAGGGATACAGAGGAGATAAACTCATCTTT; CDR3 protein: CALGELEGVKGYRGDKLIF
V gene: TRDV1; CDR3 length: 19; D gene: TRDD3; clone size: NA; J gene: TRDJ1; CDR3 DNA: TGTGCTCTCGGGGAACGAAATTTCCACGCGTACTGGGGGACCCTTAAACTCATCTTT; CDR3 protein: CALGERNFHAYWGTLKLIF